Sequencing of this TCR beta chain was carried out in a study of blood T cell repertoires in COVID-19. Some clones are missing from TCRdb's copy, which holds only in-frame ones; the method was immunoSEQ multiplex PCR. The repertoire holds roughly 320,000 clones, with around nine tenths as singletons. The germline gives CDR1 PRHDT, CDR2 FYEKMQ (reference sequence). There are 15 residues in the CDR3. V trimming: 0 bases; J trimming: 4 bases; junction bases outside the gene matches: 2. This clone was counted a single time. The receptor was derived from a woman younger than 45 with COVID-19, enrolled during active disease. The J gene is TRBJ2-1, the V gene TRBV13; 8 bases align to TRBD2. The sample comprised peripheral blood. CDR3: CASSLGRGAYNEQFF. The CDR3 DNA reads as TGTGCCAGCAGCTTAGGGCGGGGGGCTTACAATGAGCAGTTCTTC. The full variable domain, with the rest looked up from reference TRBV13 and TRBJ2-1, is AAGVIQSPRHLIKEKRETATLKCYPIPRHDTVYWYQQGPGQDPQFLISFYEKMQSDKGSIPDRFSAQQFSDYHSELNMSSLELGDSALYFCASSLGRGAYNEQFFGPGTRLTVL.